This entry lists 30 T cell receptor beta chains sequenced from one sample in a study of T cell changes during pregnancy in multiple sclerosis. Libraries were prepared by immunoSEQ multiplex PCR; TCRdb keeps only in-frame clonotypes and omits some of them. Of under 65,000 clones in the sample, roughly 94% are singletons; the top ten hold over 2%. The material sequenced was CD8+ T cells from peripheral blood mononuclear cells, taken after pregnancy. These receptors originate from a female donor with multiple sclerosis, enrolled in a pregnancy study.

This rearrangement joins TRBV6-1 to TRBJ2-3; TRBD2 aligns across 7 bases. The CDR3 totals 14 residues. Trimming took 8 bases from V and 0 from J; bases not matched to a gene: 5. Germline-derived CDR1 and CDR2 are MNHNS and SASEGT. The CDR3 here is CASPRDYSTDTQYF. The CDR3 DNA is TGTGCCAGCCCCCGGGACTACAGCACAGATACGCAGTATTTT.

The V gene is TRBV4-1, the J gene TRBJ1-5; D remains ambiguous. CDR1 MGHRA and CDR2 YSYEKL come from the germline V gene. This CDR3 has 14 residues. Trimming removed 0 bases from V and 8 bases from J, with 11 bases in between. DNA for the CDR3: TGCGCCAGCAGCCAAGATCCGGGAGTCGAGCCCCAGCATTTT. Translation gives CASSQDPGVEPQHF.

The chain carries TRBV4-1 and TRBJ1-1; weak D call: TRBD1 (5 bases). The CDR3 covers 15 residues. V was clipped by 3 bases and J by 1 base, with 12 bases between them. The germline V gene encodes CDR1 MGHRA and CDR2 YSYEKL. In nucleotides, the CDR3 is TGCGCCAGCAGCCAGGGGGGGATAGAGAACACTGAAGCTTTCTTT. This gives the protein CASSQGGIENTEAFF.

The rearrangement joins TRBV5-4 to TRBJ2-2, with no clear D. This CDR3 spans 12 amino acids. Germline V lookup: CDR1 SGHNT, CDR2 YYREEE (reference sequence). V lost 4 bases and J lost 1, with 2 bases in between. The CDR3 DNA reads as TGTGCCAGCAGCCAGAACACCGGGGAGCTGTTTTTT. This sequence encodes CASSQNTGELFF.

V is TRBV28 and J is TRBJ2-7; D may be TRBD2 (7 bases). CDR1 and CDR2 (germline): MDHEN, SYDVKM. V shed 7 bases and J shed 4 bases, with 14 bases lying between them. This CDR3 comprises 13 residues. For the CDR3, the DNA is TGTGCCAGCAACCCAGGGAGGGGGTACGAGCAGTACTTC. Protein sequence: CASNPGRGYEQYF.

This chain connects TRBV12-1 to TRBJ2-7; no DNA check was done on the table's D call, TRBD2. TRBV12-1 is a listed pseudogene. CDR3 size: 18 residues. The CDR3 DNA is TGTGCCAGCAGCCCCTGGACAGGGGGAGCGGGAGGAAGATACGAGCAGTACTTC. Translation: CASSPWTGGAGGRYEQYF.

The rearrangement links TRBV5-1 to TRBJ2-1; 9 bases agree with TRBD2. Germline V gene lookup returns CDR1 SGHRS and CDR2 YFSETQ. J lost 0 bases, V lost 1 base, and 5 bases had no gene match. The CDR3 length is 17 residues. The CDR3 loop reads CASSLRKREASYNEQFF. CDR3 coding DNA: TGCGCCAGCAGCTTGAGGAAGCGGGAGGCCTCCTACAATGAGCAGTTCTTC. Full variable domain (rest looked up from reference TRBV5-1 and TRBJ2-1): KAGVTQTPRYLIKTRGQQVTLSCSPISGHRSVSWYQQTPGQGLQFLFEYFSETQRNKGNFPGRFSGRQFSNSRSEMNVSTLELGDSALYLCASSLRKREASYNEQFFGPGTRLTVL.

This chain uses TRBV5-5 with TRBJ1-2; 8 bases map to TRBD1. V trimming: 4 bases; J trimming: 7 bases; junction bases outside the gene matches: 6. This CDR3 region has 13 residues. Germline V gene sequence: CDR1 SGHKS, CDR2 YYEKEE (reference sequence). The CDR3 loop is CASSGQGPPGYTF. CDR3 bases: TGTGCCAGCAGCGGACAGGGTCCCCCTGGCTACACCTTC.

The chain employs TRBV2 and TRBJ2-1; no clear D gene. V lost 1 base to trimming and J lost 3 bases, with 4 bases between them. The germline V gene encodes CDR1 SNHLY and CDR2 FYNNEI. CDR3 length: 13 amino acids. The DNA for the CDR3 is TGTGCCAGCAGTGAAGTCAGCTACAATGAGCAGTTCTTC. Its translation: CASSEVSYNEQFF.

On this clone: A read error may produce the germline difference seen at one junction end. The chain couples TRBV30 to TRBJ2-7, with TRBD1 identical over 12 bases. The CDR3 totals 12 residues. CDR1 and CDR2 (germline): GTSNPN, SVGIG (reference sequence). The CDR3, as DNA: TGTGCCTGGAGCCCGGGACAGGGGGCGAGGAGCTTC. Encoded protein: CAWSPGQGARSF.

This clone was recorded once. The rearrangement links TRBV27 to TRBJ1-5; no clear D. The CDR3 spans 15 residues. Germline CDR1 and CDR2: MNHEY and SMNVEV (reference sequence). V lost 4 bases and J 0 bases, leaving 10 bases between the germline ends. As DNA, the CDR3 is TGTGCCAGCAGTTCCTCTTCTTATAGCAATCAGCCCCAGCATTTT. Its protein product is CASSSSSYSNQPQHF.

The V gene is TRBV5-4, the J gene TRBJ2-5; 7 bases align to TRBD2. Trimming cost V 4 bases and J 4 bases; bases outside gene matches: 16. The CDR3 is made up of 17 amino acids. The germline V gene encodes CDR1 SGHNT and CDR2 YYREEE (reference sequence). The CDR3 is CASSPGGSSEWGETQYF. Written as DNA, the CDR3 is TGTGCCAGCAGCCCCGGGGGGTCTAGCGAGTGGGGAGAGACCCAGTACTTC.

The chain uses TRBV5-6 and TRBJ2-2; D may be TRBD1 (6 bases). This CDR3 is 15 amino acids long. V lost 2 bases to trimming and J lost 1 base, with 9 bases between them. Germline V gene data show CDR1 as SGHDT and CDR2 as YYEEEE. CDR3 nucleotides: TGTGCCAGCAGCTTTCGGGGACAGAACACCGGGGAGCTGTTTTTT. It codes for CASSFRGQNTGELFF.

The chain is built from TRBV12-5 and TRBJ2-2; D may be TRBD1 (5 bases). This CDR3 spans 12 amino acids. Per the germline V gene, CDR1 is LGHNT and CDR2 is FRNRAP. The V end was cut by 8 bases, the J end by 3 bases, with 7 bases between. The chain's CDR3 is CASWGYTGELFF. The CDR3 DNA reads as TGTGCTAGTTGGGGCTACACCGGGGAGCTGTTTTTT.

J is TRBJ2-1 and V is TRBV13; TRBD2 is a possible D gene (5 bases). Germline V gives CDR1 PRHDT, CDR2 FYEKMQ (reference sequence). CDR3 length equals 16 residues. V was cut by 1 base and J by 0 bases, with 10 bases left in between. CDR3 in DNA: TGTGCCAGCAGCTTAGAGGTACGGGGCTCCTACAATGAGCAGTTCTTC. It encodes CASSLEVRGSYNEQFF.

This clone occurred once. The chain joins TRBV4-1 to TRBJ2-7; 11 nucleotides agree with TRBD2. The CDR3 consists of 15 residues. V dropped 4 bases and J dropped 2; count of bases not matched to a gene: 4. Germline lookup yields CDR1 MGHRA and CDR2 YSYEKL. CDR3 amino acids: CASSPGTSGPYEQYF. DNA for the CDR3: TGCGCCAGCAGCCCTGGGACTAGCGGTCCCTACGAGCAGTACTTC.

Here the CDR3 DNA reads TGTGCCAGCGGCCCCACCAGCGGAACCTCCTACGAGCAGTACTTC. Its translation is CASGPTSGTSYEQYF. This chain joins TRBV27 and TRBJ2-7; possibly TRBD2 for D (5 bases). The germline CDR1 and CDR2 sequences are MNHEY and SMNVEV (reference sequence). This CDR3 region has 15 residues. Trimming removed 8 bases from V and 0 bases from J, with 17 bases in between.

The chain is built from TRBV28 and TRBJ2-7; possibly TRBD2 for D (5 bases). Germline CDR1 MDHEN, CDR2 SYDVKM. This CDR3 spans 15 amino acids. The V end lost 7 bases, the J end lost 0 bases, and 16 bases lay between the germline ends. The CDR3 sequence is CASTVRSGSSYEQYF. CDR3 coding DNA: TGTGCCAGCACTGTCAGGTCGGGGAGCTCCTACGAGCAGTACTTC.

V usage is TRBV5-1 and J usage is TRBJ2-1; a possible D gene is TRBD2 (5 bases). Germline CDR1 and CDR2: SGHRS and YFSETQ. The germline V and J ends were trimmed by 0 bases and 10 bases, with 14 bases remaining between them. The CDR3 runs to 14 residues. The CDR3 bases are TGCGCCAGCAGCTTGGGATACGGACTCCCCGAGCAGTTCTTC. Translation: CASSLGYGLPEQFF.

This chain links TRBV27 with TRBJ1-5; the D gene is possibly TRBD1 (6 bases). Germline CDR1 and CDR2: MNHEY and SMNVEV (reference sequence). The CDR3 has 14 amino acids. Trimming removed 3 bases at V and 7 bases at J, with 13 bases between. The CDR3 loop is CASSLAGGGQPQHF. The CDR3 nucleotides are TGTGCCAGCAGTTTGGCGGGGGGCGGACAGCCCCAGCATTTT.

The CDR3 region is CASSWTRAGELFF. CDR3 DNA: TGTGCCAGCAGCTGGACCAGGGCCGGGGAGCTGTTTTTT. The genes are TRBV11-2 and TRBJ2-2; possibly TRBD1 for D (5 bases). This CDR3 is 13 amino acids long. V was cut by 4 bases and J by 6 bases, with 9 bases left in between. Germline CDR1 and CDR2: SGHAT and FQNNGV. Complete variable domain (other parts from reference TRBV11-2 and TRBJ2-2): EAGVAQSPRYKIIEKRQSVAFWCNPISGHATLYWYQQILGQGPKLLIQFQNNGVVDDSQLPKDRFSAERLKGVDSTLKIQPAKLEDSAVYLCASSWTRAGELFFGEGSRLTVL.

The chain uses TRBV11-2 and TRBJ1-1; D uncertain. The CDR3 covers 13 residues. Germline-derived CDR1 and CDR2 are SGHAT and FQNNGV. Deletions cut 5 bases from V and 4 bases from J, with 11 bases between. CDR3 DNA: TGTGCCAGCAGCCCCCGGAGAGGCACTGAAGCTTTCTTT. This translates into CASSPRRGTEAFF.

This clone was detected only once. V usage is TRBV7-3 and J usage is TRBJ1-2; D is uncertain. CDR1 SGHTA and CDR2 FQGTGA come from the germline V gene. The CDR3 runs to 15 residues. The V end was cut by 5 bases, the J end by 0 bases, with 13 bases between. CDR3 sequence reads: CASSPGPLANYGYTF. CDR3 sequence (DNA): TGTGCCAGCAGCCCCGGTCCCTTGGCTAACTATGGCTACACCTTC.

This clone was detected a few times. The chain is built from TRBV19 and TRBJ1-1; D not certain. Trimming shortened V by 3 bases and J by 1 base, and 3 bases separated the two germline ends. The germline gives CDR1 LNHDA, CDR2 SQIVND (reference sequence). The CDR3 is made up of 12 amino acids. The CDR3 protein is CASSIQNTEAFF. CDR3 nucleotide sequence: TGTGCCAGTAGTATCCAGAACACTGAAGCTTTCTTT.

This chain joins TRBV4-1 and TRBJ2-5, with TRBD2 matching over 12 bases. This CDR3 spans 15 amino acids. After removal of 3 bases from V and 4 bases from J, the junction contained 3 bases not matched to a gene. Germline lookup yields CDR1 MGHRA and CDR2 YSYEKL. The CDR3 sequence is CASSQTSGRSETQYF. In nucleotides, the CDR3 is TGCGCCAGCAGCCAGACTAGCGGGAGATCAGAGACCCAGTACTTC.

The count of this clone is one. The chain combines TRBV7-9 with TRBJ2-7; 7 positions agree with TRBD1. This CDR3 comprises 14 residues. CDR1 is SEHNR and CDR2 is FQNEAQ in the germline V gene (reference sequence). J was trimmed by 2 bases and V by 6 bases; bases with no gene match: 7. In DNA, the CDR3 is TGTGCCAGCAGTTCCCCGGGACAGCCCTACGAGCAGTACTTC. Residues: CASSSPGQPYEQYF.

CDR3 sequence (DNA): TGCGCCAGCAGCTTGCCCGGGGGGGCCCACGAGCAGTACTTC. Its protein product is CASSLPGGAHEQYF. The V gene is TRBV5-1, the J gene TRBJ2-5, with 8 bases that match TRBD2. The J call may be wrong; the DNA end is better matched by TRBJ2-7. Germline values: CDR1 SGHRS, CDR2 YFSETQ. The CDR3 sequence is 14 residues long.

CDR3 in DNA: TGTGCCTGGAGTGGCGGAACAGGGCCGAACACTGAAGCTTTCTTT. It translates to CAWSGGTGPNTEAFF. This chain uses TRBV30 with TRBJ1-1; TRBD1 is a possible D gene (6 bases). The CDR3 has 15 amino acids. Germline assignment: CDR1 GTSNPN and CDR2 SVGIG (reference sequence). Trimming shortened V by 1 base and J by 1 base, and 13 bases separated the two germline ends.

This rearrangement joins TRBV5-6 to TRBJ2-7; TRBD1 is a possible D gene (6 bases). Trimming shortened V by 4 bases and J by 2 bases, and 19 bases separated the two germline ends. Germline assignment: CDR1 SGHDT and CDR2 YYEEEE. The CDR3 length is 16 residues. The CDR3 here is CASSLRTVFGTYEQYF. The CDR3 DNA is TGTGCCAGCAGCCTACGGACAGTCTTCGGGACCTACGAGCAGTACTTC.

The chain recombines TRBV5-1 with TRBJ1-1, with 12 bases that match TRBD1. V trimming: 4 bases; J trimming: 7 bases; junction bases outside the gene matches: 11. The length of the CDR3 is 16 residues. Germline V gives CDR1 SGHRS, CDR2 YFSETQ. CDR3 protein: CASSPGQGAQGLEAFF. DNA of the CDR3: TGCGCCAGCAGCCCGGGACAGGGGGCGCAGGGTCTTGAAGCTTTCTTT.